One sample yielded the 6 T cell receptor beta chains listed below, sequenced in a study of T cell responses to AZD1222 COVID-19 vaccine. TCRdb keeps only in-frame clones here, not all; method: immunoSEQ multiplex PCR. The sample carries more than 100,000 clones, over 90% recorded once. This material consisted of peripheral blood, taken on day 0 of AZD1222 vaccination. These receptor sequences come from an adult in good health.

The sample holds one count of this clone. The CDR3 loop reads CASSPPQGGYQETQYF. CDR3 DNA: TGTGCCAGCAGCCCGCCACAGGGGGGGTACCAAGAGACCCAGTACTTC. V and J are TRBV7-9 and TRBJ2-5; perhaps TRBD1 as D (8 bases). The length of the CDR3 is 16 residues. Germline V gene data show CDR1 as SEHNR and CDR2 as FQNEAQ (reference sequence). Trimming took off 5 bases at V and 0 bases at J, with 16 bases between the two ends.

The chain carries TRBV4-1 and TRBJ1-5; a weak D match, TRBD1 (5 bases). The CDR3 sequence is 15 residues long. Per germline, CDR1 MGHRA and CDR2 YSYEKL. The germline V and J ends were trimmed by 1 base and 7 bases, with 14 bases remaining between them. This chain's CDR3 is CASSQVNGGRQPQHF. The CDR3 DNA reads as TGCGCCAGCAGCCAAGTTAACGGGGGACGGCAGCCCCAGCATTTT.

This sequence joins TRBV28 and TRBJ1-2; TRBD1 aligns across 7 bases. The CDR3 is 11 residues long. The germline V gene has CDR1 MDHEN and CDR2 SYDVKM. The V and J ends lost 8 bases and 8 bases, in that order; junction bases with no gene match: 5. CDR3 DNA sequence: TGTGCCAGCCTACAGGGGAGCGGCTACACCTTC. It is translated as CASLQGSGYTF.

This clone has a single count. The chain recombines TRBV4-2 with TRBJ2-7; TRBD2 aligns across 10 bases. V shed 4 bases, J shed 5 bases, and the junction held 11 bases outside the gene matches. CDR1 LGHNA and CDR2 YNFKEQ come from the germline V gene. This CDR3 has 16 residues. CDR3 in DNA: TGTGCCAGCAGCCCGAAAACGGGACTAGCGTCGAACGAGCAGTACTTC. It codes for CASSPKTGLASNEQYF.

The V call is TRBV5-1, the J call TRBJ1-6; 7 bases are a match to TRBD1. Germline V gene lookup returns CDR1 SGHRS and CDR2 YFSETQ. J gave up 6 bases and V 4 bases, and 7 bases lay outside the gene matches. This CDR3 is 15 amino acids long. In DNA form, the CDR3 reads TGCGCCAGCAGCCCTACAGGGGTCGGTAATTCACCCCTCCACTTT. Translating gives CASSPTGVGNSPLHF.

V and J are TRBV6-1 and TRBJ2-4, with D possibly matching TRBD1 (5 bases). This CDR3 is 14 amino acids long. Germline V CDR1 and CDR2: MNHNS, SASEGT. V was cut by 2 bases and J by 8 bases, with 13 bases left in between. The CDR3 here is CASSERSQGDIQYF. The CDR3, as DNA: TGTGCCAGCAGTGAAAGATCTCAGGGTGACATTCAGTACTTC.